The rows below give T cell receptor beta chains drawn from one sample of a study of cytomegalovirus exposure and HLA in healthy donors. Assay used: immunoSEQ multiplex PCR; TCRdb lists only in-frame clones, some missing. The sample yields about 120,000 clones, about four fifths seen once. Input material: PBMCs. The source of these receptors is a female donor in good health and CMV-seropositive. CDR3s include the opening cysteine and the closing phenylalanine or tryptophan. D genes are given only for firm matches. Clone size, where shown, is once, few, many, or a class for clones that have expanded.

V	size	D	J	CDR3	DNA
TRBV5-1	-	TRBD1	TRBJ1-3	CASNSGTGSGNTIYF	TGCGCCAGCAATTCTGGGACAGGGAGCGGAAACACCATATATTTT
TRBV6-1	-	-	TRBJ2-1	CASSEGLERNEQFF	TGTGCCAGCAGTGAAGGACTAGAAAGAAATGAGCAGTTCTTC
TRBV7-2	-	-	TRBJ1-1	CAITAISPNTEAFF	TGTGCCATCACCGCGATCTCTCCGAACACTGAAGCTTTCTTT
TRBV7-7	-	-	TRBJ2-7	CASSLALGLYEQYF	TGTGCCAGCAGCTTAGCCCTGGGACTCTACGAGCAGTACTTC
TRBV7-9	many	-	TRBJ1-1	CASSPMEERRNTEAFF	TGTGCCAGCAGCCCAATGGAGGAACGCCGGAACACTGAAGCTTTCTTT
TRBV13	-	TRBD2	TRBJ2-3	CASSRRLAGGLTDTQYF	TGTGCCAGCAGCCGCAGACTAGCGGGGGGGCTCACAGATACGCAGTATTTT
TRBV11-2	-	TRBD1	TRBJ2-5	CASSLFIAGDRETQYF	TGTGCCAGCAGCTTATTTATCGCAGGGGACAGAGAGACCCAGTACTTC
TRBV5-1	-	-	TRBJ2-5	CASSSRLETQYF	TGCGCCAGCAGCTCCAGACTGGAGACCCAGTACTTC
TRBV2	-	-	TRBJ2-7	CASSVTSGQYF	TGTGCCAGCAGTGTTACGAGCGGGCAGTACTTC
TRBV7-2	-	TRBD2	TRBJ2-1	CASRQRGGNNEQFF	TGTGCCAGCAGACAGCGGGGGGGGAACAATGAGCAGTTCTTC
TRBV11-2	-	TRBD1	TRBJ1-2	CASSLPHDRVGYTF	TGTGCCAGCAGCTTACCCCACGACAGGGTTGGCTACACCTTC
TRBV28	-	TRBD1	TRBJ1-2	CASSFGTGGSVRYGYTF	TGTGCCAGCAGTTTTGGGACAGGGGGCTCGGTTAGGTATGGCTACACCTTC
TRBV27	-	TRBD1	TRBJ1-2	CASVSLTGTGGFGYTF	TGTGCCAGTGTATCCCTCACCGGGACAGGGGGCTTTGGCTACACCTTC
TRBV4-2	-	TRBD2	TRBJ2-7	CASSHRIAGGPREQYF	TGTGCCAGCAGCCACAGAATAGCGGGGGGGCCGAGAGAGCAGTACTTC
TRBV6-6	-	TRBD1	TRBJ1-2	CASSRDRGYGYTF	TGTGCCAGCAGTAGGGACAGGGGCTATGGCTACACCTTC
TRBV20-1	-	-	TRBJ2-5	CSAHAETQYF	TGCAGTGCCCACGCGGAGACCCAGTACTTC
TRBV29-1	-	-	TRBJ2-5	CSVEGQTTATQYF	TGCAGCGTTGAAGGACAGACCACGGCGACCCAGTACTTC
TRBV4-3	-	-	TRBJ1-1	CASSQDRGKTEAFF	TGCGCCAGCAGCCAAGACAGGGGTAAGACTGAAGCTTTCTTT
TRBV4-2	few	TRBD2	TRBJ2-3	CASSPRTSGGPGDTQYF	TGTGCCAGCAGCCCCCGGACTAGCGGGGGCCCAGGGGATACGCAGTATTTT
TRBV18	-	TRBD1	TRBJ1-1	CASSQGQLTEAFF	TGTGCCAGCTCCCAGGGACAGCTTACTGAAGCTTTCTTT
TRBV7-2	-	TRBD1	TRBJ1-2	CASSLVRSGGDGYTF	TGTGCCAGCAGCTTAGTTCGTTCAGGGGGAGATGGCTACACCTTC
TRBV4-3	-	-	TRBJ1-5	CASSQTYLSNQPQHF	TGCGCCAGCAGCCAAACTTATCTGAGCAATCAGCCCCAGCATTTT
TRBV7-9	-	TRBD2	TRBJ2-5	CASSSPGLAGYQETQYF	TGTGCCAGCAGCTCGCCGGGACTAGCGGGGTACCAAGAGACCCAGTACTTC
TRBV18	-	-	TRBJ1-1	CASSREGNTEAFF	TGTGCCAGCTCACGGGAGGGGAACACTGAAGCTTTCTTT
TRBV7-8	-	-	TRBJ2-5	CASSLAGKGTPDQETQYF	TGTGCCAGCAGCTTAGCCGGGAAGGGGACTCCGGATCAAGAGACCCAGTACTTC
TRBV19	few	TRBD1	TRBJ2-5	CASSDGTETQETQYF	TGTGCCAGTAGTGATGGGACAGAGACACAAGAGACCCAGTACTTC
TRBV19	-	TRBD1	TRBJ2-4	CASSIGDRAQNIQYF	TGTGCCAGTAGTATCGGGGACAGGGCACAAAACATTCAGTACTTC
TRBV7-2	few	-	TRBJ2-2	CASSLQGHANTGELFF	TGTGCCAGCAGCCTACAGGGACACGCGAACACCGGGGAGCTGTTTTTT